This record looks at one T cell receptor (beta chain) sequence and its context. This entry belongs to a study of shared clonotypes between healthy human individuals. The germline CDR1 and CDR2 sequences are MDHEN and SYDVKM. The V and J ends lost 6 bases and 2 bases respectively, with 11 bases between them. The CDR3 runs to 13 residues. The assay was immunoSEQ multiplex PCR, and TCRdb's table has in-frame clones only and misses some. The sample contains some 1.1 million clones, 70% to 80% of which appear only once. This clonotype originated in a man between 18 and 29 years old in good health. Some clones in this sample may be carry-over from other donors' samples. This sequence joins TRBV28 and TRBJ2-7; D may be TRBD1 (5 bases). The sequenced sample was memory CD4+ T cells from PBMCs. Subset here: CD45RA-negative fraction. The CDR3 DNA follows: TGTGCCAGCAGCTGGGGCACCACCTACGAGCAGTACTTC. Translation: CASSWGTTYEQYF.